The rows below give T cell receptor beta chains drawn from one sample of a study of blood T cell repertoires in COVID-19. Only in-frame clones appear in the TCRdb table, and some are missing; sequencing was by immunoSEQ multiplex PCR. Here the sample spans about 160,000 clones, about four fifths being singletons. Sequencing input: peripheral blood. The receptors derive from a woman at least 80 years old with acute or convalescent COVID-19. The CDR3 runs from the conserved cysteine through the conserved F or W.

j_call v_call cdr3_aa
TRBJ2-7 TRBV6-1 CASSDGQGIYEQYF
TRBJ2-7 TRBV7-8 CASSLARTGRYEQYF
TRBJ1-6 TRBV6-1 CASSEVLPGLVGNSPLHF
TRBJ1-5 TRBV2 CASSLQGVGQPQHF
TRBJ1-3 TRBV6-1 CASSEGGGTGNTIYF
TRBJ2-2 TRBV7-8 CASSLLGGQTGELFF
TRBJ1-6 TRBV11-2 CASSQRGRSSYNSPLHF
TRBJ2-7 TRBV19 CASKGGGTSVGGEQYF
TRBJ2-2 TRBV6-2/TRBV6-3 CASSPLSGELFF
TRBJ2-1 TRBV29-1 CSVLTSGGASYNEQFF
TRBJ1-1 TRBV6-1 CASSEDPTGRTEAFF
TRBJ1-4 TRBV28 CASSISQLLFF
TRBJ1-2 TRBV7-9 CASSLQMGRTDYGYTF
TRBJ1-1 TRBV27 CASSLRGVGMNTEAFF
TRBJ1-1 TRBV4-1 CASSQERHSPNTEAFF
TRBJ1-1 TRBV10-3 CAIKRDTLSRTEAFF
TRBJ1-5 TRBV18 CASSPGQGRMNQPQHF
TRBJ2-7 TRBV27 CASSLDRGKYEQYF
TRBJ2-2 TRBV19 CASMIANTGELFF
TRBJ2-2 TRBV19 CASSTDSSGELFF
TRBJ2-1 TRBV6-5 CASRGQGDNEQFF
TRBJ1-6 TRBV6-5 CATKRDRVSPLHF
TRBJ2-1 TRBV5-1 CASNPGQGSYNEQFF
TRBJ2-5 TRBV5-5 CASSLEGETQYF
TRBJ1-1 TRBV4-1 CASSPQMNTEAFF
TRBJ2-7 TRBV6-6 CASSRPLGQGDEQYF
TRBJ1-6 TRBV3-1/TRBV3-2 CASSLGTGYNSPLHF
TRBJ2-7 TRBV21-1 CASSSQERTATTALRYF
TRBJ2-7 TRBV5-1 CASSLVGRGQDEQYF
TRBJ2-3 TRBV29-1 CSVGQGAGTDTQYF
TRBJ1-2 TRBV4-1 CASSQTENYGYTF
TRBJ2-7 TRBV7-2 CASSGTGTGPYEQYF
TRBJ2-1 TRBV5-4 CASSSGQGSYNEQFF
TRBJ2-3 TRBV2 CASSGTSGRALTDTQYF
TRBJ2-7 TRBV29-1 CSVETSGRGEQYF
TRBJ2-2 TRBV11-2 CASSPVRTSGGRMTGELFF
TRBJ1-2 TRBV5-1 CASLPDSPTGYGYTF
TRBJ1-3 TRBV14 CASRSPRDTSGNTIYF
TRBJ2-7 TRBV3-1/TRBV3-2 CASSQGGEQYF
TRBJ2-2 TRBV5-6 CASSRRPGELFF
TRBJ2-5 TRBV5-1 CASSLAVGAGETQYF
TRBJ1-6 TRBV4-2 CASSPGAGDNSPLHF
TRBJ1-2 TRBV3-1/TRBV3-2 CASSQEASGYTF
TRBJ1-5 TRBV27 CASSSEAPHFNQPQHF
TRBJ1-6 TRBV2 CASQGRVYNSPLHF
TRBJ1-5 TRBV5-5 CASSFLNNQPQHF
TRBJ1-1 TRBV11-2 CATTQGAANTEAFF
TRBJ1-2 TRBV13 CASSLSGYGYTF
TRBJ1-6 TRBV5-1 CASSLGGVVDSPLHF
TRBJ1-4 TRBV6-5 CASRGNSYNNEKLFF
TRBJ1-2 TRBV28 CASSLVVVANYGYTF
TRBJ1-5 TRBV4-1 CASSPRQGGQPQHF
TRBJ2-5 TRBV7-2 CASEPSAQLQETQYF